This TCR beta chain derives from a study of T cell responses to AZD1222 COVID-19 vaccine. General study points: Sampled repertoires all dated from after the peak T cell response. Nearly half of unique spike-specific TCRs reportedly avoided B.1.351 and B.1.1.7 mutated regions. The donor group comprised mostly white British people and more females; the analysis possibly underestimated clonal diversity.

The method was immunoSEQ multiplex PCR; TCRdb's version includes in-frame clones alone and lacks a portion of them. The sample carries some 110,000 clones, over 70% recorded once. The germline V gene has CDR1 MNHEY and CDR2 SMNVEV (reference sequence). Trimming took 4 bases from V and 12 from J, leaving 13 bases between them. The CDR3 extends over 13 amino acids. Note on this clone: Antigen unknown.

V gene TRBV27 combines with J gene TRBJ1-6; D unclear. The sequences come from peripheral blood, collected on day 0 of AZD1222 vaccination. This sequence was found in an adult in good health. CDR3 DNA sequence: TGTGCCAGCAGTTACGGGGAGGGCCGACCCCTCCACTTT. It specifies CASSYGEGRPLHF.